These 29 T cell receptor beta chains originate from one sample sequenced in a study of blood T cell repertoires in COVID-19. Sequencing was performed with immunoSEQ multiplex PCR; in TCRdb, only in-frame clones are kept and a portion is missing. In the table there are 16,000 or so clones, approximately 86% of which are singletons. The sample consisted of peripheral blood. All receptors derive from a human donor in a cohort sampled during active COVID-19.

This chain uses TRBV12-3 or TRBV12-4 with TRBJ2-2; D is ambiguous. The germline V and J ends were trimmed by 3 bases and 7 bases, with 6 bases remaining between them. This CDR3 is 12 amino acids long. In nucleotides, the CDR3 is TGTGCCAGCAGTTTTGTGCGCGGGGAGCTGTTTTTT. This sequence encodes CASSFVRGELFF.

V gene TRBV7-2 combines with J gene TRBJ2-7; a possible D gene is TRBD2 (5 bases). This CDR3 comprises 12 residues. Trimming left V 5 bases short and J 7 bases short, with 12 bases between. Germline assignment: CDR1 SGHTA and CDR2 FQGNSA. The CDR3 DNA reads TGTGCCAGCAGCCTACCGGGAAGGGAGCAGTACTTC. Translating gives CASSLPGREQYF.

This clone occurred a few times. The chain employs TRBV19 and TRBJ1-2; D may be TRBD1 (5 bases). The length of the CDR3 is 14 residues. Germline V gene data show CDR1 as LNHDA and CDR2 as SQIVND (reference sequence). Between the trimmed V and J ends, which lost 3 bases and 3 bases, there was a span of 11 bases. The CDR3 nucleotides read TGTGCCAGTAGTATCTTTGACAGATACTATGGCTACACCTTC. Protein product: CASSIFDRYYGYTF.

CDR3 bases: TGTGCCAGCTCGCCGGGACAGTTCTCCTACGAGCAGTACTTC. It specifies CASSPGQFSYEQYF. V usage is TRBV18 and J usage is TRBJ2-7; 7 positions agree with TRBD1. V was clipped by 6 bases and J by 0 bases; unmatched bases: 5. CDR1 is KGHSH and CDR2 is LQKENI in the germline V gene. The CDR3 consists of 14 residues.

The chain employs TRBV19 and TRBJ1-2; 7 nucleotides line up with TRBD1. The J segment lost 4 bases and the V segment lost 7 bases, leaving 9 bases of the junction unmatched. Germline CDR1 and CDR2: LNHDA and SQIVND (reference sequence). The CDR3 has 14 amino acids. In DNA form, the CDR3 reads TGTGCCAGTACAATGGGACAGAAACTCTATGGCTACACCTTC. Protein: CASTMGQKLYGYTF.

The chain couples TRBV11-2 to TRBJ2-7; 12 positions match TRBD2. CDR1 is SGHAT and CDR2 is FQNNGV in the germline V gene. The J segment lost 2 bases and the V segment lost 3 bases, leaving 5 bases of the junction unmatched. The CDR3 length is 16 residues. CDR3 in amino acids: CASSFLSSGGAYEQYF. The CDR3 DNA is TGTGCCAGCAGCTTCCTATCTAGCGGGGGGGCCTACGAGCAGTACTTC.

This clone has a handful of counts. The rearrangement uses TRBV19 and TRBJ1-5; D gene unclear. The CDR3 runs to 14 residues. The V gene's germline CDR1 is LNHDA and CDR2 SQIVND (reference sequence). Deletions cut 3 bases from V and 0 bases from J, with 6 bases between. The CDR3 nucleotides are TGTGCCAGTAGTATTAGTTCTAGCAATCAGCCCCAGCATTTT. Its protein is CASSISSSNQPQHF.

The rearrangement joins TRBV7-8 to TRBJ2-7; possible D gene TRBD2, 6 bases. V was clipped by 4 bases and J by 3 bases, with 22 bases between them. Germline V lookup: CDR1 SGHVS, CDR2 FQNEAQ. CDR3 length equals 17 residues. The CDR3 DNA reads TGTGCCAGCAGCTCGATGGCTGGGGGGAAAGGGCTCTACGAGCAGTACTTC. Residues: CASSSMAGGKGLYEQYF.

The rearrangement links TRBV19 to TRBJ1-2; TRBD1 is a possible D gene (6 bases). CDR3 length: 15 residues. CDR1 LNHDA and CDR2 SQIVND come from the germline V gene (reference sequence). Trimming left V 6 bases short and J 4 bases short, with 18 bases between. CDR3 protein: CASSQNRDTIYGYTF. CDR3 bases: TGTGCCAGTAGCCAAAACCGGGACACAATCTATGGCTACACCTTC.

The CDR3 DNA sequence: TGTGCCAGCAGTTTCCCCTCGGGGACAGGGATCGAGCAGTACTTC. Residues: CASSFPSGTGIEQYF. V and J are TRBV6-5 and TRBJ2-7; TRBD1 matches at 9 bases. From germline, CDR1 is MNHEY and CDR2 SVGAGI. The ends lost 4 bases at V and 6 bases at J; junction bases unmatched: 10. There are 15 residues in the CDR3.

J is TRBJ1-2 and V is TRBV10-3, with D perhaps matching TRBD1 (5 bases). CDR1 is ENHRY, CDR2 SYGVKD, per germline. The CDR3 extends over 15 amino acids. V was trimmed by 2 bases and J by 7 bases, leaving 17 bases between them. The CDR3 loop reads CAISEPVGADLGYTF. CDR3 sequence (DNA): TGTGCCATCAGTGAGCCGGTAGGGGCAGATCTTGGCTACACCTTC.

V is TRBV7-9 and J is TRBJ1-4; TRBD1 agrees at 9 bases. The CDR3 consists of 19 residues. In germline, CDR1 is SEHNR, CDR2 FQNEAQ (reference sequence). The V gene end was trimmed by 0 bases and the J gene end by 3 bases; junction bases not matched to a gene: 11. The CDR3 DNA is TGTGCCAGCAGCTTAGCGGGACAGGGAAGGTTATCAGCTAATGAAAAACTGTTTTTT. Its translation is CASSLAGQGRLSANEKLFF.

The V call is TRBV29-1, the J call TRBJ1-1; D gene ambiguous. The length of the CDR3 is 14 residues. The germline V and J ends were trimmed by 5 bases and 1 base, with 14 bases remaining between them. Germline V gene data show CDR1 as SQVTM and CDR2 as ANQGSEA. The CDR3 loop is CSVRWIGENTEAFF. For the CDR3, the DNA is TGCAGCGTTCGGTGGATAGGAGAGAACACTGAAGCTTTCTTT.

The V gene is TRBV11-3, the J gene TRBJ2-7, with 7 bases lining up with TRBD1. V shed 5 bases and J 7 bases; nucleotides not matched to a gene: 11. This CDR3 comprises 14 residues. CDR1 SGHNT and CDR2 YENEEA come from the germline V gene. The DNA for the CDR3 is TGTGCCAGCAGCCTACCGGGACAGTCTAAGGAGCAGTACTTC. It codes for CASSLPGQSKEQYF.

This clone was seen only a few times. The chain carries TRBV12-5 and TRBJ2-7; tentatively, D is TRBD1 (6 bases). The ends were cut back, 1 base at V and 2 bases at J, with 12 bases in the middle. Looked up from germline, CDR1 is LGHNT and CDR2 is FRNRAP. The CDR3 extends over 15 amino acids. The CDR3 is CASGLARQVPYEQYF. The CDR3 region has the DNA TGTGCTAGTGGTTTGGCTCGACAGGTCCCCTACGAGCAGTACTTC.

This chain joins TRBV18 and TRBJ2-2; possible D gene TRBD2, 5 bases. Germline values: CDR1 KGHSH, CDR2 LQKENI. Trimming left V 4 bases short and J 5 bases short, with 14 bases between. The length of the CDR3 is 15 residues. CDR3 sequence reads: CASSQARGRTGELFF. The CDR3 DNA reads TGTGCCAGCTCACAGGCCCGGGGAAGGACCGGGGAGCTGTTTTTT.

V and J are TRBV6-5 and TRBJ1-2; D remains unclear. CDR3 length equals 14 residues. Trimming pared 6 bases from V and 1 base from J, leaving 12 bases between. Germline CDR1 MNHEY, CDR2 SVGAGI. The CDR3 is CASSSRGINYGYTF. CDR3 nucleotide sequence: TGTGCCAGCAGCTCCCGGGGAATTAACTATGGCTACACCTTC.

The chain uses TRBV9 and TRBJ1-1, with unresolved D. Germline V gene lookup returns CDR1 SGDLS and CDR2 YYNGEE. Deletions cut 0 bases from V and 1 base from J, with 7 bases between. The CDR3 loop spans 14 amino acids. For the CDR3, the DNA is TGTGCCAGCAGCGTAGTCTTCTCGAACACTGAAGCTTTCTTT. Translation gives CASSVVFSNTEAFF.

The chain has TRBV7-2 and TRBJ2-2; no firm D call. V lost 1 base and J 1 base, leaving 4 bases between the germline ends. There are 14 residues in the CDR3. CDR1 SGHTA and CDR2 FQGNSA come from the germline V gene. Here the CDR3 reads CASSLVRNTGELFF. The CDR3 DNA sequence: TGTGCCAGCAGCTTAGTGCGGAACACCGGGGAGCTGTTTTTT.

The chain has TRBV12-3 or TRBV12-4 and TRBJ2-2; 7 nucleotides agree with TRBD1. The V segment lost 5 bases and the J segment 7 bases; nucleotides outside the gene matches: 4. This CDR3 region has 13 residues. The DNA for the CDR3 is TGTGCCAGCAGTCCAGGACAGGACGGGGAGCTGTTTTTT. It is translated as CASSPGQDGELFF.

The chain recombines TRBV4-1 with TRBJ2-1, with 8 bases aligning to TRBD2. Trimming at V came to 3 bases and at J to 1 base, leaving 5 bases not matched to a gene. Germline values: CDR1 MGHRA, CDR2 YSYEKL. The CDR3 contains 16 residues. The CDR3 DNA follows: TGCGCCAGCAGCCACCGAACTAGCGGATCCTACAATGAGCAGTTCTTC. Translation: CASSHRTSGSYNEQFF.

The J gene is TRBJ2-5, the V gene TRBV9; 7 bases agree with TRBD1. The CDR3 length is 15 residues. With 4 bases clipped from V and 1 base from J, the junction kept 7 bases outside the gene matches. Germline V gene sequence: CDR1 SGDLS, CDR2 YYNGEE. The CDR3 DNA follows: TGTGCCAGCAGCCCCCAGACAGGGACCCAAGAGACCCAGTACTTC. The encoded protein is CASSPQTGTQETQYF.

The chain is built from TRBV11-3 and TRBJ2-4; maybe TRBD2 (5 bases). Germline V CDR1 and CDR2: SGHNT, YENEEA. The CDR3 extends over 13 amino acids. V lost 0 bases and J 10 bases, leaving 10 bases between the germline ends. This chain's CDR3 is CASSLEERDIQYF. Here the CDR3 DNA reads TGTGCCAGCAGCTTAGAAGAACGGGATATTCAGTACTTC.

As concerns this clone: One end of the junction does not line up with germline, which may come from a read error. This rearrangement joins TRBV13 to TRBJ2-7, with D perhaps matching TRBD2 (5 bases). Germline CDR1 and CDR2: PRHDT and FYEKMQ (reference sequence). The CDR3 runs to 12 residues. In DNA, the CDR3 is TGTGCCAGCAGCTTAGGGGCTAGCAGAGGCATCTTC. It is translated as CASSLGASRGIF.

About this clone itself: One junction end disagrees with the germline gene, perhaps due to a read error. The gene calls are TRBV6-5 and TRBJ2-7; 7 positions match TRBD1. Per the germline V gene, CDR1 is MNHEY and CDR2 is SVGAGI. This CDR3 is built from 12 residues. CDR3 loop: CASTRGTQTLHF. The CDR3 coding sequence is TGTGCCAGCACCAGGGGGACACAGACGCTGCACTTC.

A remark on this clone: This sample includes further DNA sequences coding for the same CDR3. V gene TRBV6-2 or TRBV6-3 combines with J gene TRBJ2-7, with D hard to call. CDR3 length equals 13 residues. CDR1 and CDR2 (germline): MNHEY, SVGEGT. The V gene lost 0 bases and the J gene lost 3 bases, with 6 bases spanning the gap. This chain's CDR3 is CASSYSSYYEQYF. The CDR3 bases are TGTGCCAGCAGTTACTCGAGTTACTACGAGCAGTACTTC.

This clone is a singleton in its sample. The chain joins TRBV27 to TRBJ1-2; weak D call: TRBD1 (5 bases). V shed 2 bases and J shed 7 bases, with 8 bases lying between them. The CDR3 extends over 12 amino acids. CDR1 and CDR2 from the germline V gene are MNHEY and SMNVEV (reference sequence). CDR3: CASSLPGVGYTF. DNA for the CDR3: TGTGCCAGCAGTTTACCGGGGGTTGGCTACACCTTC.

This chain joins TRBV7-3 and TRBJ2-4, with TRBD1 matching over 7 bases. Germline V gene sequence: CDR1 SGHTA, CDR2 FQGTGA. V lost 3 bases and J lost 8; bases outside the gene matches: 7. This CDR3 contains 14 residues. CDR3 protein: CASSFTGTDDIQYF. CDR3 in DNA: TGTGCCAGCAGCTTTACCGGGACAGACGACATTCAGTACTTC.

This clone occurred a few times. The V call is TRBV7-8, the J call TRBJ2-7, with 7 bases that match TRBD2. CDR3 size: 15 residues. The V gene end was trimmed by 0 bases and the J gene end by 4 bases; junction bases not matched to a gene: 6. Per germline, CDR1 SGHVS and CDR2 FQNEAQ. CDR3 protein: CASSLAGRVGYEQYF. CDR3 in DNA: TGTGCCAGCAGCTTAGCGGGGAGGGTCGGTTACGAGCAGTACTTC. Complete variable domain (other parts from reference TRBV7-8 and TRBJ2-7): GAGVSQSPRYKVAKRGQDVALRCDPISGHVSLFWYQQALGQGPEFLTYFQNEAQLDKSGLPSDRFFAERPEGSVSTLKIQRTQQEDSAVYLCASSLAGRVGYEQYFGPGTRLTVT.